A single sample is the source of the 8 T cell receptor beta chains below, sequenced in a study of blood T cell repertoires in COVID-19. Clones were read by immunoSEQ multiplex PCR, and TCRdb kept only the in-frame ones, dropping some. The table has about 400,000 clones, roughly 86% seen once. What was sequenced was PBMCs or T cells enriched from blood (not recorded which). The receptor source for this set is a woman in her twenties or thirties who had recovered from COVID-19.

This clone was found once. This chain links TRBV5-6 with TRBJ2-7; 7 nucleotides align to TRBD1. The germline V gene has CDR1 SGHDT and CDR2 YYEEEE. The CDR3 has 16 residues. V shed 3 bases and J 6 bases; nucleotides not matched to a gene: 15. CDR3 loop: CASSYLGLTGSGEQYF. DNA of the CDR3: TGTGCCAGCAGCTATCTGGGGCTGACAGGGTCCGGCGAGCAGTACTTC.

The chain uses TRBV21-1 and TRBJ1-5; the tabulated D call, TRBD1, remains unverified against the DNA. TRBV21-1 is a documented pseudogene. The CDR3 has 17 residues. CDR3 loop: CASKQGYRGYSNQPQHF. CDR3 in DNA: TGTGCCAGCAAACAGGGTTATCGAGGTTATAGCAATCAGCCCCAGCATTTT.

The V gene is TRBV7-6, the J gene TRBJ2-7; 8 bases align to TRBD2. The CDR3 contains 19 residues. The V segment lost 0 bases and the J segment 1 base; nucleotides outside the gene matches: 14. Germline-derived CDR1 and CDR2 are SGHVS and FNYEAQ. DNA for the CDR3: TGTGCCAGCAGCTTAGCCGGGGGTTTAGGACTAGCCCTTTCCTACGAGCAGTACTTC. Translation: CASSLAGGLGLALSYEQYF.

V and J are TRBV5-8 and TRBJ2-7, with a weak D call TRBD1 (6 bases). The CDR3 runs to 16 residues. Germline V CDR1 and CDR2: SGHTS, YDEGEE. With 7 bases removed from V and 1 base from J, the gap between germline ends came to 21 bases. This chain's CDR3 is CASRISQPGQSYEQYF. The CDR3 DNA is TGTGCCAGCCGTATTTCGCAACCAGGACAGTCCTACGAGCAGTACTTC.

This sequence joins TRBV4-1 and TRBJ2-1; D might be TRBD2 (6 bases). Germline CDR1 MGHRA, CDR2 YSYEKL. The CDR3 has 16 residues. The germline V and J ends were trimmed by 2 bases and 5 bases, with 16 bases remaining between them. For the CDR3, the DNA is TGCGCCAGCAGCCAACGCTTAGCGGAACACAACAATGAGCAGTTCTTC. It codes for CASSQRLAEHNNEQFF.

The V call is TRBV28, the J call TRBJ1-1; D unclear. With 1 base removed from V and 5 bases from J, the gap between germline ends came to 20 bases. This CDR3 is 17 amino acids long. Germline V lookup: CDR1 MDHEN, CDR2 SYDVKM. CDR3: CASSLLRYVRAVTEAFF. In nucleotides, the CDR3 is TGTGCCAGCAGTTTATTACGGTACGTGAGAGCGGTGACTGAAGCTTTCTTT.

The chain employs TRBV4-2 and TRBJ2-3; 11 nucleotides agree with TRBD2. The CDR3 is made up of 15 amino acids. In germline, CDR1 is LGHNA, CDR2 YNFKEQ. The trim removed 4 bases at V and 12 bases at J, leaving 12 bases unmatched. The DNA of the CDR3 is TGTGCCAGCAGCCCAACTAGCGGGGGCCGGGGCCCCCAGTATTTT. Translation gives CASSPTSGGRGPQYF.

This chain joins TRBV19 and TRBJ1-1; D possibly corresponds to TRBD1 (6 bases). In germline, CDR1 is LNHDA, CDR2 SQIVND (reference sequence). The V end lost 4 bases, the J end lost 8 bases, and 14 bases lay between the germline ends. The CDR3 has 13 residues. The CDR3, as DNA: TGTGCCAGTAGTACAAGGGGGTCGGGGGAAGCTTTCTTT. Encoded protein: CASSTRGSGEAFF.